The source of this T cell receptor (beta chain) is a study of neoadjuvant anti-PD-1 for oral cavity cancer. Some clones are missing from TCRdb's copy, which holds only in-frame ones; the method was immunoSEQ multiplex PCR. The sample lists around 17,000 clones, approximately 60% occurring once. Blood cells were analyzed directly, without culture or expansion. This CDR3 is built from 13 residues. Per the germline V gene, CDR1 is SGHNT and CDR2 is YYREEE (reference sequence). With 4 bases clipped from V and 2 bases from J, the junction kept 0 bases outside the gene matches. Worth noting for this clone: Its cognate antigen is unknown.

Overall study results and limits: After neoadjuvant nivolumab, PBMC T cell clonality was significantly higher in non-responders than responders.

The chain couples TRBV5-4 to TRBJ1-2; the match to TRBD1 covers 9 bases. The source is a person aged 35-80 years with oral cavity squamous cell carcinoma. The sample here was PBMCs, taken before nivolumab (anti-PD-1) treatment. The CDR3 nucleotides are TGTGCCAGCAGCGGACAGGGGAACTATGGCTACACCTTC. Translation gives CASSGQGNYGYTF.